A single sample gave rise to the 22 T cell receptor beta chains below, sequenced in a study of cytomegalovirus exposure and HLA in healthy donors. The PCR used 60 Vbeta and 13 Jbeta primers. Using immunoSEQ multiplex PCR, the repertoire was profiled, and TCRdb retains in-frame clones only, with some absent. The sample shows about 130,000 clones, 73% of them seen only once. Sequences were obtained from PBMCs. All receptors derive from a man aged 55 to 70 in good health and CMV-seropositive.

The gene calls are TRBV7-9 and TRBJ2-1, with unresolved D. Germline values: CDR1 SEHNR, CDR2 FQNEAQ (reference sequence). This CDR3 spans 17 amino acids. Between the trimmed V and J ends, which lost 2 bases and 0 bases, there was a span of 14 bases. In nucleotides, the CDR3 is TGTGCCAGCAGCTTAACCCACGGTACGAACTCCTACAATGAGCAGTTCTTC. Amino acid sequence: CASSLTHGTNSYNEQFF.

V gene TRBV4-2 combines with J gene TRBJ2-1; TRBD2 matches at 10 bases. The trim removed 2 bases at V and 6 bases at J, leaving 4 bases unmatched. Germline V gene sequence: CDR1 LGHNA, CDR2 YNFKEQ. CDR3 length: 15 amino acids. CDR3 protein: CASSQSTSGINEQFF. The CDR3 DNA reads as TGTGCCAGCAGCCAATCCACTAGCGGGATCAATGAGCAGTTCTTC.

This chain joins TRBV5-1 and TRBJ2-2, with 15 positions matching TRBD2. V dropped 4 bases and J dropped 7; count of bases not matched to a gene: 8. The CDR3 extends over 17 amino acids. The germline V gene has CDR1 SGHRS and CDR2 YFSETQ. The CDR3 loop reads CASSPGLAGGIGGELFF. In nucleotides, the CDR3 is TGCGCCAGCAGCCCCGGACTAGCGGGGGGGATCGGCGGGGAGCTGTTTTTT.

V usage is TRBV6-1 and J usage is TRBJ2-7, with a weak D call TRBD2 (5 bases). Trimming took 7 bases from V and 5 from J, leaving 15 bases between them. Germline CDR1 reads MNHNS; CDR2 reads SASEGT. The CDR3 is 13 amino acids. For the CDR3, the DNA is TGTGCCAGCACCAGGAACGGGATTGACGAGCAGTACTTC. It encodes CASTRNGIDEQYF.

This clone was seen a handful of times. The rearrangement links TRBV19 to TRBJ1-2; TRBD1 matches 8 bases. The CDR3 has 15 amino acids. J lost 0 bases, V lost 8 bases, and 8 bases had no gene match. Germline assignment: CDR1 LNHDA and CDR2 SQIVND (reference sequence). CDR3 bases: TGTGCCAGTGCGTCCAGGGGGCCGGCTAACTATGGCTACACCTTC. Its protein is CASASRGPANYGYTF.

The rearrangement uses TRBV5-6 and TRBJ2-5; 8 positions agree with TRBD1. CDR1 and CDR2 from the germline V gene are SGHDT and YYEEEE. The CDR3 sequence is 15 residues long. The ends lost 1 base at V and 5 bases at J; junction bases unmatched: 7. CDR3 residues: CASSLFRGREETQYF. The CDR3 nucleotides are TGTGCCAGCAGCTTGTTCAGGGGGCGCGAGGAGACCCAGTACTTC.

The chain carries TRBV18 and TRBJ2-1; 11 nucleotides line up with TRBD2. The CDR3 totals 15 residues. The V gene's germline CDR1 is KGHSH and CDR2 LQKENI. V gave up 2 bases and J gave up 9 bases; unmatched junction bases: 6. The CDR3 is CASSPGASGGSEQFF. CDR3 in DNA: TGTGCCAGCTCACCAGGGGCTAGCGGGGGGAGTGAGCAGTTCTTC.

The V call is TRBV15, the J call TRBJ2-1, with D perhaps TRBD1 (6 bases). Trimming left V 0 bases short and J 6 bases short, with 9 bases between. Germline loops: CDR1 LNHNV, CDR2 YYDKDF (reference sequence). This CDR3 is 14 amino acids long. This CDR3 reads CATSRDQGFNEQFF. DNA for the CDR3: TGTGCCACCAGCAGAGATCAGGGGTTCAATGAGCAGTTCTTC.

The V gene is TRBV19, the J gene TRBJ1-5; 10 nucleotides line up with TRBD1. Germline V lookup: CDR1 LNHDA, CDR2 SQIVND (reference sequence). Losses at the gene ends were 4 bases for V and 3 bases for J; bases not matched to a gene: 15. The length of the CDR3 is 19 residues. CDR3 nucleotide sequence: TGTGCCAGTAGTAAGATAAAGGGGACAGGGGAGTTGCCCAATCAGCCCCAGCATTTT. Protein product: CASSKIKGTGELPNQPQHF.

The chain joins TRBV11-2 to TRBJ2-3, with 8 bases that match TRBD2. CDR1 and CDR2 from the germline V gene are SGHAT and FQNNGV. V was clipped by 4 bases and J by 4 bases; unmatched bases: 7. The CDR3 runs 15 residues. The CDR3 coding sequence is TGTGCCAGCAGCTCCGGGGGGGCGTCTCCAGATACGCAGTATTTT. This gives the protein CASSSGGASPDTQYF.

This clone has more than one count but fewer than ten. The gene calls are TRBV4-2 and TRBJ2-2; tentative D call: TRBD2 (6 bases). Trimming stripped 0 bases from V and 3 bases from J, with 11 bases between. The CDR3 totals 16 residues. Germline loops: CDR1 LGHNA, CDR2 YNFKEQ. CDR3 nucleotides: TGTGCCAGCAGCCAAGAGGTGGGGGGATACACCGGGGAGCTGTTTTTT. It yields the protein CASSQEVGGYTGELFF.

The table lists this clone with many counts. The chain couples TRBV5-1 to TRBJ2-7; D is perhaps TRBD1 (5 bases). The germline V and J ends were trimmed by 2 bases and 6 bases, with 9 bases remaining between them. The CDR3 is made up of 12 amino acids. The germline V gene has CDR1 SGHRS and CDR2 YFSETQ. The CDR3 DNA sequence: TGCGCCAGCAGCTTCTCTGGGGCCGAGCAGTACTTC. Translated: CASSFSGAEQYF.

This clone was recorded only once. The chain employs TRBV14 and TRBJ2-3; perhaps TRBD1 as D (5 bases). V was trimmed by 0 bases and J by 0 bases, leaving 13 bases between them. Looked up from germline, CDR1 is SGHDN and CDR2 is FVKESK. This CDR3 contains 17 residues. The CDR3 loop reads CASSQDKWTPSTDTQYF. CDR3 bases: TGTGCCAGCAGCCAAGATAAGTGGACACCAAGCACAGATACGCAGTATTTT.

This clone has more than one count but fewer than ten. Written as DNA, the CDR3 is TGTGCCAGCAGCGTAGAAATGAGTACGGGGATACAAGAGACCCAGTACTTC. It is translated as CASSVEMSTGIQETQYF. V usage is TRBV9 and J usage is TRBJ2-5; D possibly corresponds to TRBD2 (5 bases). Trimming pared 0 bases from V and 2 bases from J, leaving 17 bases between. The CDR3 is 17 residues long. Germline values: CDR1 SGDLS, CDR2 YYNGEE.

Written as DNA, the CDR3 is TGCAGCGTTGGGACAGGGGAAAACTATGGCTACACCTTC. It yields the protein CSVGTGENYGYTF. J is TRBJ1-2 and V is TRBV29-1, with TRBD1 matching over 9 bases. V dropped 4 bases and J dropped 2; count of bases not matched to a gene: 2. The CDR3 contains 13 residues. Germline V CDR1 and CDR2: SQVTM, ANQGSEA.

The rearrangement uses TRBV28 and TRBJ1-1, with unresolved D. Germline V gives CDR1 MDHEN, CDR2 SYDVKM. V lost 8 bases and J 3 bases, leaving 10 bases between the germline ends. The CDR3 contains 12 residues. CDR3 nucleotides: TGTGCCAGCCGCCTGGAGGACACTGAAGCTTTCTTT. Translating gives CASRLEDTEAFF.

CDR3 DNA: TGTGCCAGCAGCTTACAGGGGACCAAAAACATTCAGTACTTC. Its translation: CASSLQGTKNIQYF. The chain is built from TRBV5-6 and TRBJ2-4; TRBD1 matches at 7 bases. This CDR3 contains 14 residues. After removal of 2 bases from V and 2 bases from J, the junction contained 1 base not matched to a gene. Germline V gene lookup returns CDR1 SGHDT and CDR2 YYEEEE.

V gene TRBV7-2 combines with J gene TRBJ2-1; 7 positions match TRBD1. Germline CDR1 and CDR2: SGHTA and FQGNSA. Trimming cost V 5 bases and J 10 bases; bases outside gene matches: 14. The CDR3 covers 15 residues. The CDR3 region is CASSRRERQGQEQFF. In nucleotides, the CDR3 is TGTGCCAGCAGCCGTCGAGAGAGACAGGGTCAGGAGCAGTTCTTC. Complete variable domain (other parts from reference TRBV7-2 and TRBJ2-1): GAGVSQSPSNKVTEKGKDVELRCDPISGHTALYWYRQSLGQGLEFLIYFQGNSAPDKSGLPSDRFSAERTGGSVSTLTIQRTQQEDSAVYLCASSRRERQGQEQFFGPGTRLTVL.

This rearrangement joins TRBV15 to TRBJ1-1; TRBD1 agrees at 8 bases. This CDR3 spans 15 amino acids. Trimming removed 0 bases from V and 5 bases from J; junction bases left unmatched: 5. The germline CDR1 and CDR2 sequences are LNHNV and YYDKDF (reference sequence). In nucleotides, the CDR3 is TGTGCCACCAGCAGAGATGGTAACAGGGGGACTGAAGCTTTCTTT. This encodes CATSRDGNRGTEAFF.

This chain uses TRBV5-6 with TRBJ1-3; D is ambiguous. This CDR3 has 15 residues. V lost 3 bases and J lost 1, with 11 bases in between. Germline lookup yields CDR1 SGHDT and CDR2 YYEEEE. CDR3 loop: CASSSRPGSGNTIYF. The CDR3 DNA reads as TGTGCCAGCAGCTCCAGGCCGGGATCTGGAAACACCATATATTTT. Filled out from reference TRBV5-6 and TRBJ1-3, the complete variable domain reads DAGVTQSPTHLIKTRGQQVTLRCSPKSGHDTVSWYQQALGQGPQFIFQYYEEEERQRGNFPDRFSGHQFPNYSSELNVNALLLGDSALYLCASSSRPGSGNTIYFGEGSWLTVV.

The J gene is TRBJ1-6, the V gene TRBV6-1; the match to TRBD1 covers 8 bases. CDR3 size: 15 residues. The germline CDR1 and CDR2 sequences are MNHNS and SASEGT. With V trimmed by 1 base and J by 11 bases, 7 bases remained unmatched. The CDR3 DNA is TGTGCCAGCAGTGAAGGGACAGGGTATGGGGCACCCCTCCACTTT. It translates to CASSEGTGYGAPLHF.

The chain uses TRBV11-1 and TRBJ2-5; D remains ambiguous. Per the germline V gene, CDR1 is SGHAT and CDR2 is FQDESV (reference sequence). The CDR3 sequence is 13 residues long. Trimming removed 1 base from V and 3 bases from J, with 6 bases in between. In DNA form, the CDR3 reads TGTGCCAGCAGCTTAGATGGAGAAGAGACCCAGTACTTC. Translating gives CASSLDGEETQYF.